The entry below describes one T cell receptor (beta chain). The antigen is undetermined. This entry is derived from a study of T cell responses to AZD1222 COVID-19 vaccine. At the level of the study: Whether given at about 4 or about 12 weeks, second doses were pooled. Points from the study as a whole: Spike-wide vaccine-associated CD4 TCRs dominated at 160-218 and 743-854. Increases in Spike-specific TCR breadth and depth were seen after two AZD1222 doses.

Per the germline V gene, CDR1 is SGHAT and CDR2 is FQNNGV. The CDR3 totals 17 residues. Unmatched junction bases numbered 11, after V lost 4 bases and J lost 5 bases. Clones were sequenced by immunoSEQ multiplex PCR, and TCRdb holds only the in-frame ones, with some missing. The sample lists about 60,000 clones; 80% to 85% were seen once. V gene TRBV11-2 combines with J gene TRBJ2-3; TRBD2 aligns across 11 bases. The receptor was derived from an adult in good health. This sample comprised peripheral blood, obtained on day 0 of AZD1222 vaccination. CDR3 DNA: TGTGCCAGCAGCTCAAATATCATAGCGGGGGGGAAAGATACGCAGTATTTT. This gives the protein CASSSNIIAGGKDTQYF.